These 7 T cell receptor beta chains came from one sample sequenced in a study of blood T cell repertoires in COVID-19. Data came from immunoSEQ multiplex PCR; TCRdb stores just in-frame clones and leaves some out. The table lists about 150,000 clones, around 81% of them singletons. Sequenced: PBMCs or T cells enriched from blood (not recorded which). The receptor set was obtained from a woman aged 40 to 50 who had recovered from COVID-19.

The CDR3 region has the DNA TGTGCCATCAGTAAAATATCAAGCGGGGAGGGAGATACGCAGTATTTT. Its translation: CAISKISSGEGDTQYF. The chain recombines TRBV10-3 with TRBJ2-3; 7 bases are a match to TRBD2. There are 16 residues in the CDR3. Germline V lookup: CDR1 ENHRY, CDR2 SYGVKD. V gave up 5 bases and J gave up 5 bases; unmatched junction bases: 13.

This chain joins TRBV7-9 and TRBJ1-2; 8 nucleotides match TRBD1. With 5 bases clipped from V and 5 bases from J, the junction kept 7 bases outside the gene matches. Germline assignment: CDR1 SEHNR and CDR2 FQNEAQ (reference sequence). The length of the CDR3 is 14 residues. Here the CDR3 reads CASSPGTGGYGYTF. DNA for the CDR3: TGTGCCAGCAGCCCCGGGACAGGAGGATATGGCTACACCTTC.

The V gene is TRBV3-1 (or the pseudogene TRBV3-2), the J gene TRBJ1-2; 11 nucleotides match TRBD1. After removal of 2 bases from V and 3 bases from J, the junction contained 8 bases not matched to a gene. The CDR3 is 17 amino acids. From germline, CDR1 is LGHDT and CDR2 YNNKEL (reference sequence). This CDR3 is CASSQPRGGQGDYGYTF. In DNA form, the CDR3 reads TGTGCCAGCAGCCAACCCCGAGGGGGACAGGGGGACTATGGCTACACCTTC.

The CDR3 bases are TGTGCCTGGAGTGTAGTCAGCGTGAACACTGAAGCTTTCTTT. It specifies CAWSVVSVNTEAFF. V gene TRBV30 combines with J gene TRBJ1-1; no firm D call. The CDR3 consists of 14 residues. Germline CDR1 and CDR2: GTSNPN and SVGIG (reference sequence). Trimming shortened V by 0 bases and J by 0 bases, and 8 bases separated the two germline ends.

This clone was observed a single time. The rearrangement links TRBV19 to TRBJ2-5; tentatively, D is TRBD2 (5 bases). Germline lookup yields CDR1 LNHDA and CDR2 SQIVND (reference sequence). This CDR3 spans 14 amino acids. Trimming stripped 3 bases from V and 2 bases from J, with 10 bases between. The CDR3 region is CASSMPERQETQYF. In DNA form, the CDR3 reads TGTGCCAGTAGTATGCCCGAGCGGCAAGAGACCCAGTACTTC.

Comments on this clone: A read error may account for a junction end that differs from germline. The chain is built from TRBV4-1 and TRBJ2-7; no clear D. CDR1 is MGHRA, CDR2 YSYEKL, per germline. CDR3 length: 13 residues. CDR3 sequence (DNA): TGCGCCAGCAGCCAAGATGAACTCGGCGGTTTATCCTTC. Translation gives CASSQDELGGLSF.

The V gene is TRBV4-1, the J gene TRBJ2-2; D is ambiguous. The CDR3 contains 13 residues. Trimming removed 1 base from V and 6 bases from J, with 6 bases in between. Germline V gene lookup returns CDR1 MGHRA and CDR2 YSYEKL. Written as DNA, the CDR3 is TGCGCCAGCAGCCAAGCAAGCCCCGGGGAGCTGTTTTTT. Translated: CASSQASPGELFF.